Listed below are T cell receptor beta chains from one sample, sequenced in a study of response to subunit inactivated influenza vaccine. Via MiXCR, TCRdb re-called the RT-PCR reads, giving one row per CDR3 protein. The data show 300,000 to 350,000 distinct CDR3 sequences, 20% to 25% seen once. Sequenced here: PBMCs from blood, sampled less than 22 months after vaccination. These receptors came from a man between 50 and 75 years old who received an inactivated influenza vaccine. Both conserved end residues are part of each CDR3. The D gene is left open where the match is weak. A clone size is listed for some rows: how often the clone was seen (once, few, many), or a class if it is expanded.

size	J	V	D	DNA	CDR3
.	TRBJ2-7	TRBV5-1	TRBD2	TGCGCCAGCAGCGGGGGTCTAGCGGATAGCTCCTACGAGCAGTACTTC	CASSGGLADSSYEQYF
many	TRBJ2-3	TRBV9	.	TGTGCCAGCAGCGTAGACCCCACTCCTGGGGGGACTAGCACAGATACGCAGTATTTT	CASSVDPTPGGTSTDTQYF
few	TRBJ2-3	TRBV25-1	TRBD2	TGTGCCAGCAGTGAAGGGAGGCTAGCGGGGGGTACAGATACGCAGTATTTT	CASSEGRLAGGTDTQYF
few	TRBJ2-7	TRBV7-2	TRBD2	TGTGCCAGCACCACTAGCGGTGCCTCCTACGAGCAGTACTTC	CASTTSGASYEQYF
.	TRBJ2-1	TRBV7-2	.	TGTGCCAGCACCGACGGACTAAAACCGTACAATGAGCAGTTCTTC	CASTDGLKPYNEQFF
.	TRBJ2-1	TRBV4-3	.	TGCGCCAGCAGCCAAGAAAGTAACGGCCCCTACAATGAGCAGTTCTTC	CASSQESNGPYNEQFF
few	TRBJ1-6	TRBV28	.	TGTGCCAGCAGTTTCATACCCGGAAATTCACCCCTCCACTTT	CASSFIPGNSPLHF
.	TRBJ2-7	TRBV20-1	.	TGCAGTGCTAGAGTTAACCACAGGGAGCGTGGGTACGAGCAGTACTTC	CSARVNHRERGYEQYF
few	TRBJ2-2	TRBV19	TRBD1	TGTGCCAGTAAAACCGGGACAGGGGTTGTCGGGGAGCTGTTTTTT	CASKTGTGVVGELFF
.	TRBJ1-2	TRBV5-1	.	TGCGCCAGCAGCTTGTTCTTTGAGGACAGCGTTTATGGCTACACCTTC	CASSLFFEDSVYGYTF
.	TRBJ1-2	TRBV9	.	TGTGCCAGCAGCGAGTCAGTTTATGGCTACACCTTC	CASSESVYGYTF
once	TRBJ1-1	TRBV7-2	.	TGTGCCTGCAGCTTAGTACTGAACACTGAAGCTTTCTTT	CACSLVLNTEAFF
many	TRBJ2-3	TRBV9	TRBD2	TGTGCCAGCAGCGCCTCAAGGGAGGGCCGCACAGATACGCAGTATTTT	CASSASREGRTDTQYF
.	TRBJ2-3	TRBV20-1	TRBD1	TGCAGTGCAGACAGGGCTCCCACAGATACGCAGTATTTC	CSADRAPTDTQYF
few	TRBJ2-1	TRBV5-6	.	TGTGCCAGCAGCTTGCCCAGGGGATCCTACAATGAGCAGTTCTTC	CASSLPRGSYNEQFF
few	TRBJ1-3	TRBV10-3	.	TGTGCCATCAGTGAGTCAGACAGAAACACCATATATTTT	CAISESDRNTIYF
.	TRBJ1-4	TRBV7-2	.	TGTGCCAGCAGCTCGGGGTTATGGGGTGAAAAACTGTTTTTT	CASSSGLWGEKLFF
.	TRBJ2-3	TRBV9	.	TGTGCCAGCAGCCCCCGGACAGACACAGATACGCAGTATTTT	CASSPRTDTDTQYF
few	TRBJ1-4	TRBV12-3/TRBV12-4	.	TGTGCCAGCAGTTTCAGAAATAATGAAAAACTGTTTTTT	CASSFRNNEKLFF
once	TRBJ2-1	TRBV20-1	TRBD2	TGCAGTGCACCTGAGGGGCTGCGGGGGGGCTTCTCCTACAATGAGCAGTTCTTC	CSAPEGLRGGFSYNEQFF
.	TRBJ1-5	TRBV7-2	TRBD1	TGTGCCAGCAGCCGCGGGACAGTTAATCAGCCCCAGCATTTT	CASSRGTVNQPQHF
.	TRBJ2-2	TRBV10-3	TRBD1	TGTGCCATCAGTGAGACCTGGGACAGGGCGGCCACCGGGGAGCTGTTTTTT	CAISETWDRAATGELFF
.	TRBJ2-7	TRBV4-2	.	TGTGCCAGCAGCCTTAAACCGTCGGACGAGCAGTACTTC	CASSLKPSDEQYF
few	TRBJ1-1	TRBV6-1	.	TGTGCCAGTACCGGGGGGAGTACTGAAGCTTTCTTT	CASTGGSTEAFF
few	TRBJ2-3	TRBV7-3	.	TGTGCCAGCAGCTTAATATTTGGTGTGCCGGGCCCAACCTCTCCGGATACGCAGTATTTT	CASSLIFGVPGPTSPDTQYF
.	TRBJ2-1	TRBV4-2	TRBD2	TGTGCCAGCAGCCAGGGACTAGCCGAGTATGAGCAGTTCTTC	CASSQGLAEYEQFF
few	TRBJ1-2	TRBV20-1	TRBD1	TGCAGTGCTGCTAATACAGGGGGCGGGAGGATTAACTATGGCTACACCTTC	CSAANTGGGRINYGYTF
few	TRBJ2-7	TRBV12-3/TRBV12-4	.	TGTGCCAGCAGTTTAAAACAGGGCATCCACGAGCAGTACTTC	CASSLKQGIHEQYF
.	TRBJ1-1	TRBV4-3	.	TGCGCCAGCAGCCAGTCGAGGGCTACGAACACTGAAGCTTTCTTT	CASSQSRATNTEAFF
once	TRBJ2-3	TRBV5-1	.	TGCGCCACGGGGGCAGGGGACACAGATACGCAGTATTTT	CATGAGDTDTQYF
.	TRBJ1-6	TRBV27	.	TGTGCCATCAGATCAGGACCCCTTGGTTCACCCCTCCACTTT	CAIRSGPLGSPLHF
.	TRBJ2-3	TRBV5-1	TRBD1	TGCGCCAGCAGCTTAGGGACAGGGAGGCCAGATACGCAGTATTTT	CASSLGTGRPDTQYF
.	TRBJ2-3	TRBV6-5	TRBD2	TGTGCCAGCAGTTACCGGACTAGCGGGTACACAGATACGCAGTATTTT	CASSYRTSGYTDTQYF
.	TRBJ2-7	TRBV29-1	.	TGCAGCGTTGAGGGACTTCCCGGGAGCTCCTACGAGCAGTACTTC	CSVEGLPGSSYEQYF
.	TRBJ2-3	TRBV12-3/TRBV12-4	.	TGTGCCAGCACCGACCGCCGGGGCCGAACGGGCACAGATACGCAGTATTTT	CASTDRRGRTGTDTQYF
many	TRBJ1-2	TRBV5-4	.	TGTGCCAGCAGCTTTAAGGCTGGGCACTATGGCTACACCTTC	CASSFKAGHYGYTF
.	TRBJ2-1	TRBV6-5	.	TGTGCCAGCAGTTACGAATCCTCCCTGCTAGCTTCCCACAATGAGCAGTTCTTC	CASSYESSLLASHNEQFF
.	TRBJ1-2	TRBV7-2	.	TGTGCCAGCAGCATACCCCCCGCGGGGGTCTATGGCTACACCTTC	CASSIPPAGVYGYTF
many	TRBJ1-5	TRBV27	.	TGTGCCAGCAGTACGGTTGGGACCGCTAGCAATCAGCCCCAGCATTTT	CASSTVGTASNQPQHF
.	TRBJ2-3	TRBV11-2	TRBD2	TGTGCCAGCAGCCCACGGGACTACACAGATACGCAGTATTTT	CASSPRDYTDTQYF
.	TRBJ1-2	TRBV15	.	TGTGCCACCAGCAGGGAAGGGCAAACTAGACAGGGCTACACCTTC	CATSREGQTRQGYTF
.	TRBJ2-3	TRBV7-9	TRBD2	TGTGCCAGCAGCCCGGGACTAGCGGGAGGGGATACGCAGTATTTT	CASSPGLAGGDTQYF
.	TRBJ1-1	TRBV19	.	TGTGCCAGTAGTAGCTCAGGGTATGGCACTGAAGCTTTCTTT	CASSSSGYGTEAFF
.	TRBJ2-3	TRBV12-3/TRBV12-4	TRBD2	TGTGCCAGCAGTTTTCGGGCTAGCGGGGGGCTTCGCACAGATACGCAGTATTTT	CASSFRASGGLRTDTQYF
.	TRBJ2-5	TRBV4-3	.	TGCGCCAGCAGCCAAGATAGACAGACCCAGTACTTC	CASSQDRQTQYF
.	TRBJ2-7	TRBV5-6	.	TGTGCCAGCAGCTTGCCTGATAAGGTGGGCCTCGAGCAGTACTTC	CASSLPDKVGLEQYF
.	TRBJ2-7	TRBV6-1	TRBD1	TGTGCCAGCAGCTCAAACACAGGGGGCGAGCAGTACTTC	CASSSNTGGEQYF
.	TRBJ1-2	TRBV20-1	.	TGCAGTGCTAGACCGGGGTTTGACTATGCCTACACCTTC	CSARPGFDYAYTF
.	TRBJ1-2	TRBV3-1	.	TGTGCCAGTCAGCCAAGTATCCGGGGTGGCTACACCTTC	CASQPSIRGGYTF
.	TRBJ1-1	TRBV2	.	TGTGCCAGCAGCTCGGCCCGGGCGTCAGCTTTCTTT	CASSSARASAFF
few	TRBJ1-3	TRBV6-1	TRBD1	TGTGCCAGCAGTGAACCGACAGGGTCTGGAAACACCATATATTTT	CASSEPTGSGNTIYF
.	TRBJ2-7	TRBV15	TRBD2	TGTGCCACCAGCAGAGTAGCGGGATATCACGAGCAGTACTTC	CATSRVAGYHEQYF
.	TRBJ1-2	TRBV12-3/TRBV12-4	.	TGTGCCAGCAGTAGGGGACGGATCTATGGCTACACCTTC	CASSRGRIYGYTF
.	TRBJ2-7	TRBV6-5	.	TGTGCCAGCAGTTACTCAGGAGTGGGGTTATTCGAGCAGTACTTC	CASSYSGVGLFEQYF
many	TRBJ1-1	TRBV20-1	TRBD1	TGCAGTGCTAGATGGAGAGGACAGGGGGCCCGGTTCACTGAAGCTTTCTTT	CSARWRGQGARFTEAFF